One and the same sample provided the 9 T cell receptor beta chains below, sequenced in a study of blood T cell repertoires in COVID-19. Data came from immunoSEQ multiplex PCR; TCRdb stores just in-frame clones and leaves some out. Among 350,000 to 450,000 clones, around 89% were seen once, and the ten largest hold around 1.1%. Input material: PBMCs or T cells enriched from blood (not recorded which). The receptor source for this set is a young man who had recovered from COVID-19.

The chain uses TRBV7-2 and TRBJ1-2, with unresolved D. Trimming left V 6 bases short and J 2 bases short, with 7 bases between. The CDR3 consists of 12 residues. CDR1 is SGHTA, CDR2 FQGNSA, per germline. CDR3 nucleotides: TGTGCCAGCAGTTGGAGGAACTATGGCTACACCTTC. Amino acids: CASSWRNYGYTF.

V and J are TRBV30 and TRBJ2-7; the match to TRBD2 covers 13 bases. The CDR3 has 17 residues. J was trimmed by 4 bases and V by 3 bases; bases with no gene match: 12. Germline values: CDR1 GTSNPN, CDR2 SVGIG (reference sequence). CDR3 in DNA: TGTGCCTGGAGGCCCACTAGCGGGAGGGTCTTCTTTTACGAGCAGTACTTC. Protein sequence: CAWRPTSGRVFFYEQYF.

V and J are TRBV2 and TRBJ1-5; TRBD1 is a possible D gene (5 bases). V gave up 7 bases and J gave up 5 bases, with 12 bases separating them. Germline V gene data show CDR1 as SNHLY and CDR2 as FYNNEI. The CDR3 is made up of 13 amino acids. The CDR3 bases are TGTGCCAGCAATCGGGACTGGGATCAGCCCCAGCATTTT. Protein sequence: CASNRDWDQPQHF. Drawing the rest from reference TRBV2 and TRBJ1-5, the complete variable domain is EPEVTQTPSHQVTQMGQEVILRCVPISNHLYFYWYRQILGQKVEFLVSFYNNEISEKSEIFDDQFSVERPDGSNFTLKIRSTKLEDSAMYFCASNRDWDQPQHFGDGTRLSIL.

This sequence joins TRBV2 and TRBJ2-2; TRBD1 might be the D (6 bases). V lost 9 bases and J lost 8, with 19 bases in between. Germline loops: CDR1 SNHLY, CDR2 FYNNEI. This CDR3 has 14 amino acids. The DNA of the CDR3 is TGTGCCAGACGGTCCCAGGGGCGAAGAGGGGAGCTGTTTTTT. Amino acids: CARRSQGRRGELFF.

The CDR3 reads CASSSNPPDRGRREQFF. CDR3 nucleotide sequence: TGTGCCAGCAGTTCTAACCCCCCGGACAGGGGGCGACGCGAGCAGTTCTTC. The chain employs TRBV28 and TRBJ2-1, with 11 bases aligning to TRBD1. The CDR3 spans 17 residues. CDR1 and CDR2 (germline): MDHEN, SYDVKM. V lost 4 bases to trimming and J lost 10 bases; unmatched junction nucleotides: 15.

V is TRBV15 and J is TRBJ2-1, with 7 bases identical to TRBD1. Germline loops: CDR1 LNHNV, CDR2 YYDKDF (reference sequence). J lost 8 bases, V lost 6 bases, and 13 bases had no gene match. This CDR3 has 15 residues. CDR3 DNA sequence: TGTGCCACCAGAGGGGGCGCGGCGGCAAAGGATGAGCAGTTCTTC. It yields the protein CATRGGAAAKDEQFF.

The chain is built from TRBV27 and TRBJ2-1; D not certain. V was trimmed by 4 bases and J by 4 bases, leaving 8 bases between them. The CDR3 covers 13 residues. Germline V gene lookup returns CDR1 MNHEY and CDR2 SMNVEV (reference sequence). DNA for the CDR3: TGTGCCAGCAGTTCTAACCCTTACAATGAGCAGTTCTTC. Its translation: CASSSNPYNEQFF.

CDR3 loop: CASSMLPGQAYNEQFF. CDR3 DNA: TGTGCCAGCAGTATGCTGCCGGGACAGGCATACAATGAGCAGTTCTTC. The chain uses TRBV5-6 and TRBJ2-1; 8 bases agree with TRBD1. Germline CDR1 and CDR2: SGHDT and YYEEEE. Trimming removed 5 bases from V and 4 bases from J; junction bases left unmatched: 11. The CDR3 has 16 residues.

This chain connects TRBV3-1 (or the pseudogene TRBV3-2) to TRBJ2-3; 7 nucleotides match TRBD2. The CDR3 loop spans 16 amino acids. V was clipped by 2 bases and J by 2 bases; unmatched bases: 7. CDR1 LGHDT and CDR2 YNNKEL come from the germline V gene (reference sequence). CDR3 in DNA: TGTGCCAGCAGCCAAACCGGACTAGGGGACACAGATACGCAGTATTTT. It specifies CASSQTGLGDTDTQYF.